The 14 T cell receptor beta chains listed next were all sequenced from one sample in a study of blood T cell repertoires in COVID-19. Sequenced by immunoSEQ multiplex PCR; TCRdb stores in-frame clones only, minus some. Among around 340,000 clones listed, just over 85% were seen once. Sequences were obtained from PBMCs or T cells enriched from blood (not recorded which). The receptors shown here come from a middle-aged woman with acute COVID-19.

This clone has just one count. The chain has TRBV4-2 and TRBJ1-2; 8 bases fit TRBD1. In germline, CDR1 is LGHNA, CDR2 YNFKEQ. The CDR3 consists of 15 residues. With 2 bases clipped from V and 3 bases from J, the junction kept 5 bases outside the gene matches. The DNA of the CDR3 is TGTGCCAGCAGCCAACCAGGGGGCAGTTACTATGGCTACACCTTC. It encodes CASSQPGGSYYGYTF.

This sequence joins TRBV5-4 and TRBJ2-3; TRBD2 matches at 9 bases. Trimming took 4 bases from V and 4 from J; bases not matched to a gene: 16. CDR1 SGHNT and CDR2 YYREEE come from the germline V gene (reference sequence). The CDR3 covers 18 residues. The CDR3 DNA reads TGTGCCAGCAGCCCGAAAGGCCCTCAGCGGGGGGTATCAGATACGCAGTATTTT. Its translation: CASSPKGPQRGVSDTQYF.

The chain carries TRBV4-3 and TRBJ1-3, with D unclear. The CDR3 covers 15 residues. Germline CDR1 reads LGHNA; CDR2 reads YSLEER. Trimming took off 0 bases at V and 0 bases at J, with 6 bases between the two ends. The CDR3 here is CASSQEGDSGNTIYF. In DNA, the CDR3 is TGCGCCAGCAGCCAAGAAGGAGACTCTGGAAACACCATATATTTT.

The rearrangement joins TRBV6-2 or TRBV6-3 to TRBJ2-7, with 16 bases lining up with TRBD2. In germline, CDR1 is MNHEY, CDR2 SVGEGT. The CDR3 has 20 amino acids. V lost 4 bases, J lost 2 bases, and 14 bases stayed unmatched. The CDR3 DNA reads as TGTGCCAGCAGTTCCCTTGATGGGACTAGCGGGAGGGATAGAGCCTACGAGCAGTACTTC. Amino acid sequence: CASSSLDGTSGRDRAYEQYF.

This clone was detected once. The gene calls are TRBV9 and TRBJ2-1, with TRBD2 matching 7 bases. With V trimmed by 2 bases and J by 4 bases, 3 bases remained unmatched. The V gene's germline CDR1 is SGDLS and CDR2 YYNGEE. CDR3 length: 14 residues. CDR3 sequence: CASSVDSGYNEQFF. In DNA form, the CDR3 reads TGTGCCAGCAGCGTGGATAGCGGGTACAATGAGCAGTTCTTC.

The chain recombines TRBV28 with TRBJ1-3; the D gene is possibly TRBD1 (5 bases). Germline CDR1 and CDR2: MDHEN and SYDVKM. This CDR3 is built from 13 residues. V was trimmed by 1 base and J by 11 bases, leaving 12 bases between them. CDR3 bases: TGTGCCAGCAGTTTATCAGGGCGGGACGCCATATATTTT. It yields the protein CASSLSGRDAIYF.

The chain is built from TRBV7-9 and TRBJ1-1; D gene ambiguous. In germline, CDR1 is SEHNR, CDR2 FQNEAQ (reference sequence). V was pared by 2 bases and J by 3 bases, with 16 bases between. CDR3 size: 16 residues. CDR3 bases: TGTGCCAGCAGCTTATTGAGTTGGCGGGAGGACACTGAAGCTTTCTTT. It codes for CASSLLSWREDTEAFF.

The V gene is TRBV10-1, the J gene TRBJ2-7; TRBD1 matches 7 bases. The CDR3 has 11 amino acids. Germline trimming cut 8 bases from V and 7 bases from J; bases unmatched to any gene: 5. Germline V gene sequence: CDR1 WNHNN, CDR2 SYGVQD (reference sequence). CDR3 nucleotides: TGCGCCAGCCCCGACAGGGTAGAGCAGTACTTC. Translating it yields CASPDRVEQYF.

The gene calls are TRBV2 and TRBJ1-4; the match to TRBD1 covers 8 bases. The J segment lost 8 bases and the V segment lost 6 bases, leaving 8 bases of the junction unmatched. The CDR3 sequence is 14 residues long. Per the germline V gene, CDR1 is SNHLY and CDR2 is FYNNEI. This CDR3 is CASRLTGAAEKLFF. CDR3 bases: TGTGCCAGCAGACTGACAGGGGCCGCGGAAAAACTGTTTTTT.

The chain joins TRBV20-1 to TRBJ2-1; no clear D. The CDR3 loop spans 11 amino acids. V lost 6 bases and J lost 0, with 3 bases in between. Per the germline V gene, CDR1 is DFQATT and CDR2 is SNEGSKA (reference sequence). CDR3 residues: CSASSYNEQFF. The CDR3 DNA reads TGCAGTGCGAGCTCCTACAATGAGCAGTTCTTC.

This clone showed up just a few times. This sequence joins TRBV28 and TRBJ1-3; D ambiguous. V lost 9 bases and J lost 0, with 3 bases in between. CDR1 MDHEN and CDR2 SYDVKM come from the germline V gene. This CDR3 has 11 amino acids. CDR3 nucleotide sequence: TGTGCCAGTTACTCTGGAAACACCATATATTTT. Protein sequence: CASYSGNTIYF.

This rearrangement joins TRBV9 to TRBJ2-1; TRBD2 matches 7 bases. This CDR3 has 17 residues. The J segment lost 8 bases and the V segment lost 0 bases, leaving 14 bases of the junction unmatched. Germline CDR1 is SGDLS and CDR2 is YYNGEE. In DNA, the CDR3 is TGTGCCAGCAGCGTAGAGGCGACTAGCCAGAGACGGGATGAGCAGTTCTTC. Amino acid sequence: CASSVEATSQRRDEQFF.

The chain combines TRBV13 with TRBJ2-7; 11 bases are a match to TRBD2. CDR3 size: 16 residues. Germline values: CDR1 PRHDT, CDR2 FYEKMQ (reference sequence). The V and J ends lost 5 bases and 3 bases, in that order; junction bases with no gene match: 9. The CDR3 loop is CASSPRSGRVHYEQYF. The CDR3 nucleotides read TGTGCCAGCAGCCCTCGTAGCGGGAGGGTGCACTACGAGCAGTACTTC. The variable domain in full, with the rest retrieved from reference TRBV13 and TRBJ2-7, is AAGVIQSPRHLIKEKRETATLKCYPIPRHDTVYWYQQGPGQDPQFLISFYEKMQSDKGSIPDRFSAQQFSDYHSELNMSSLELGDSALYFCASSPRSGRVHYEQYFGPGTRLTVT.

J is TRBJ1-3 and V is TRBV7-8, with TRBD1 matching 8 bases. After removal of 3 bases from V and 4 bases from J, the junction contained 14 bases not matched to a gene. Germline-derived CDR1 and CDR2 are SGHVS and FQNEAQ. This CDR3 contains 18 residues. The CDR3 sequence: CASSFSGGQGVFGNTIYF. DNA for the CDR3: TGTGCCAGCAGCTTTAGTGGAGGACAGGGAGTGTTCGGAAACACCATATATTTT. Full variable domain (outside the CDR3, taken from reference TRBV7-8 and TRBJ1-3): GAGVSQSPRYKVAKRGQDVALRCDPISGHVSLFWYQQALGQGPEFLTYFQNEAQLDKSGLPSDRFFAERPEGSVSTLKIQRTQQEDSAVYLCASSFSGGQGVFGNTIYFGEGSWLTVV.